Each of the 23 T cell receptor beta chains below was sequenced from the same sample in a study of cytomegalovirus exposure and HLA in healthy donors. Researchers ran the PCR with 60 Vbeta and 13 Jbeta primers. Measured with immunoSEQ multiplex PCR; TCRdb has only the in-frame clones, and not every one. Of roughly 130,000 clones listed, 82% are singletons. Material for sequencing was PBMCs. The receptors here all came from a male donor in good health and CMV-seropositive.

The chain carries TRBV5-6 and TRBJ2-5; no firm D call. The germline CDR1 and CDR2 sequences are SGHDT and YYEEEE. V was trimmed by 4 bases and J by 1 base, leaving 11 bases between them. The CDR3 has 14 residues. The CDR3 region has the DNA TGTGCCAGCAGCCCCGACTCGTCCCAAGAGACCCAGTACTTC. Residues: CASSPDSSQETQYF.

This clone has only a few counts. V is TRBV7-6 and J is TRBJ2-1; 7 bases agree with TRBD2. Trimming took 1 base from V and 9 from J; bases not matched to a gene: 3. Germline CDR1 is SGHVS and CDR2 is FNYEAQ. The CDR3 spans 13 residues. CDR3 residues: CASSLGGEGEQFF. CDR3 coding DNA: TGTGCCAGCAGCTTAGGGGGGGAGGGTGAGCAGTTCTTC.

The genes are TRBV6-6 and TRBJ1-3, with D uncertain. With 5 bases removed from V and 3 bases from J, the gap between germline ends came to 11 bases. This CDR3 has 14 residues. Germline V CDR1 and CDR2: MNHNY, SVGAGI (reference sequence). CDR3 in amino acids: CASSTIGRGNTIYF. Here the CDR3 DNA reads TGTGCCAGCAGTACGATTGGCCGTGGAAACACCATATATTTT.

The chain employs TRBV2 and TRBJ1-1; D remains ambiguous. The CDR3 contains 14 residues. The V gene lost 6 bases and the J gene lost 7 bases, with 18 bases spanning the gap. Per the germline V gene, CDR1 is SNHLY and CDR2 is FYNNEI. This CDR3 is CASRPHSHEVEAFF. The DNA for the CDR3 is TGTGCCAGCAGGCCTCACTCGCACGAAGTTGAAGCTTTCTTT.

This clone was counted between two and nine times. This sequence joins TRBV28 and TRBJ2-1; TRBD2 matches at 13 bases. The germline CDR1 and CDR2 sequences are MDHEN and SYDVKM. This CDR3 comprises 16 residues. Trimming at V came to 3 bases and at J to 9 bases, leaving 8 bases not matched to a gene. The CDR3 nucleotides read TGTGCCAGCAGTTTTACCGCCGGACTAGCGGGAGCTGAGCAGTTCTTC. Residues: CASSFTAGLAGAEQFF. Full variable domain (remainder filled in from reference TRBV28 and TRBJ2-1): DVKVTQSSRYLVKRTGEKVFLECVQDMDHENMFWYRQDPGLGLRLIYFSYDVKMKEKGDIPEGYSVSREKKERFSLILESASTNQTSMYLCASSFTAGLAGAEQFFGPGTRLTVL.

V gene TRBV29-1 combines with J gene TRBJ2-3; 10 nucleotides line up with TRBD2. Germline CDR1 is SQVTM and CDR2 is ANQGSEA. The CDR3 is 20 amino acids. Germline trimming cut 3 bases from V and 1 base from J; bases unmatched to any gene: 19. The CDR3 nucleotides read TGCAGCGTTGATCAGGGGGGAACACCTAGCGGGAGTTTAGGCACAGATACGCAGTATTTT. It is translated as CSVDQGGTPSGSLGTDTQYF.

This clone appeared once. V is TRBV4-3 and J is TRBJ2-3; 7 bases fit TRBD2. CDR3 length: 17 residues. Germline V gene lookup returns CDR1 LGHNA and CDR2 YSLEER. The V gene end was trimmed by 0 bases and the J gene end by 6 bases; junction bases not matched to a gene: 12. CDR3 DNA: TGCGCCAGCAGCCAAGATTGGGCTAGCGGCCCCCCGGATACGCAGTATTTT. Protein: CASSQDWASGPPDTQYF.

With regard to this clone: A read error may account for a junction end that differs from germline. The genes are TRBV7-7 and TRBJ2-1, with 7 bases fitting TRBD2. Germline assignment: CDR1 SSHAT and CDR2 FNYEAQ (reference sequence). This CDR3 spans 18 amino acids. In nucleotides, the CDR3 is TGTGCTAGCAGCTTAGTATCCTTCCCAGCGGGAAAGGGTAATGAGCAGTTCTTC. Protein product: CASSLVSFPAGKGNEQFF.

This clone has a handful of counts. V gene TRBV7-3 combines with J gene TRBJ2-3; D might be TRBD1 (5 bases). V shed 2 bases and J shed 2 bases, with 8 bases lying between them. The CDR3 covers 14 residues. Germline CDR1 SGHTA, CDR2 FQGTGA. CDR3 in DNA: TGTGCCAGCAGCTTAGCAGGGCCCACAGATACGCAGTATTTT. This encodes CASSLAGPTDTQYF.

V and J are TRBV5-1 and TRBJ2-7; 10 nucleotides align to TRBD1. Looked up from germline, CDR1 is SGHRS and CDR2 is YFSETQ. CDR3 length: 13 amino acids. Losses at the gene ends were 6 bases for V and 4 bases for J; bases not matched to a gene: 4. CDR3 sequence: CASTRQGAYEQYF. The CDR3 region has the DNA TGCGCCAGCACCAGACAGGGGGCGTACGAGCAGTACTTC.

This sequence joins TRBV19 and TRBJ2-3; TRBD2 is a possible D gene (6 bases). The V end lost 7 bases, the J end lost 0 bases, and 23 bases lay between the germline ends. Per the germline V gene, CDR1 is LNHDA and CDR2 is SQIVND (reference sequence). This CDR3 is 18 amino acids long. The DNA of the CDR3 is TGTGCCAGTACCTCCGGCCATGAGGGGACTTTTAGCACAGATACGCAGTATTTT. It specifies CASTSGHEGTFSTDTQYF.

This CDR3 reads CASKEYNEQFF. CDR3 nucleotide sequence: TGTGCCAGCAAAGAGTACAATGAGCAGTTCTTC. The rearrangement links TRBV28 to TRBJ2-1; D unclear. Trimming shortened V by 7 bases and J by 4 bases, and 5 bases separated the two germline ends. CDR3 length: 11 amino acids. Looked up from germline, CDR1 is MDHEN and CDR2 is SYDVKM.

The chain links TRBV28 to TRBJ1-2; tentative D call: TRBD1 (5 bases). V dropped 4 bases and J dropped 4 bases, with 16 bases sitting between them. Per germline, CDR1 MDHEN and CDR2 SYDVKM. This CDR3 spans 15 amino acids. CDR3 residues: CASSYRSPETYGYTF. CDR3 DNA sequence: TGTGCCAGCAGTTACAGGTCTCCTGAGACCTATGGCTACACCTTC.

The rearrangement uses TRBV18 and TRBJ1-3; TRBD1 matches 7 bases. Per the germline V gene, CDR1 is KGHSH and CDR2 is LQKENI. The CDR3 is 15 amino acids. Trimming cost V 2 bases and J 1 base; bases outside gene matches: 2. The CDR3 DNA sequence: TGTGCCAGCTCACCAAGGACAGGATCTGGAAACACCATATATTTT. Translation gives CASSPRTGSGNTIYF.

The chain is built from TRBV5-4 and TRBJ2-3; possible D gene TRBD2, 6 bases. Per germline, CDR1 SGHNT and CDR2 YYREEE (reference sequence). The CDR3 loop spans 16 amino acids. The V gene lost 4 bases and the J gene lost 4 bases, with 19 bases spanning the gap. The CDR3 coding sequence is TGTGCCAGCAGCCCTTTGGGGGGATTCGCGGCAGATACGCAGTATTTT. Protein sequence: CASSPLGGFAADTQYF. The full variable domain, rest sourced from reference TRBV5-4 and TRBJ2-3, is ETGVTQSPTHLIKTRGQQVTLRCSSQSGHNTVSWYQQALGQGPQFIFQYYREEENGRGNFPPRFSGLQFPNYSSELNVNALELDDSALYLCASSPLGGFAADTQYFGPGTRLTVL.

The chain carries TRBV14 and TRBJ2-1; TRBD1 matches at 8 bases. V lost 4 bases, J lost 7 bases, and 3 bases stayed unmatched. This CDR3 spans 13 amino acids. Germline assignment: CDR1 SGHDN and CDR2 FVKESK. The CDR3 bases are TGTGCCAGCAGCCGTAACAGGGGGAATGAGCAGTTCTTC. It is translated as CASSRNRGNEQFF.

This clone appeared a single time. Relative to the germline gene, one junction end is altered; a read error may explain this. Other DNA sequences in this specimen translate into the identical CDR3. The J gene is TRBJ2-3, the V gene TRBV4-3, with 7 bases fitting TRBD1. Germline V lookup: CDR1 LGHNA, CDR2 YSLEER. CDR3 length: 16 amino acids. The CDR3 spells CASSQEGRGSMDTQYF. CDR3 nucleotide sequence: TGCGCCAGCAGCCAAGAAGGCAGGGGGTCGATGGATACACAGTATTTT.

The rearrangement links TRBV6-5 to TRBJ2-1; TRBD2 agrees at 7 bases. V shed 3 bases, J shed 4 bases, and the junction held 6 bases outside the gene matches. The CDR3 runs 15 residues. The germline gives CDR1 MNHEY, CDR2 SVGAGI. The CDR3 loop reads CASSYELASYNEQFF. DNA of the CDR3: TGTGCCAGCAGTTATGAACTAGCGAGTTACAATGAGCAGTTCTTC.

The chain uses TRBV5-4 and TRBJ2-7; TRBD1 matches at 7 bases. The V gene's germline CDR1 is SGHNT and CDR2 YYREEE (reference sequence). Trimming at V came to 4 bases and at J to 2 bases, leaving 9 bases not matched to a gene. CDR3 length: 15 amino acids. The CDR3 DNA reads as TGTGCCAGCAGCACTCGGACCGGGACAGCCTACGAGCAGTACTTC. It codes for CASSTRTGTAYEQYF.

The CDR3 DNA follows: TGTGCCAGCAGCGCGTCTCATAAGCGCTATGGCTACACCTTC. Its translation: CASSASHKRYGYTF. The rearrangement uses TRBV7-9 and TRBJ1-2; D not resolved. This CDR3 has 14 residues. The V gene lost 5 bases and the J gene lost 4 bases, with 14 bases spanning the gap. The germline V gene encodes CDR1 SEHNR and CDR2 FQNEAQ (reference sequence). Full variable domain (remainder filled in from reference TRBV7-9 and TRBJ1-2): DTGVSQNPRHKITKRGQNVTFRCDPISEHNRLYWYRQTLGQGPEFLTYFQNEAQLEKSRLLSDRFSAERPKGSFSTLEIQRTEQGDSAMYLCASSASHKRYGYTFGSGTRLTVV.

This clone was seen a few times. This sequence joins TRBV27 and TRBJ2-2; D is perhaps TRBD2 (6 bases). CDR3 length equals 15 residues. Trimming removed 0 bases at V and 6 bases at J, with 11 bases between. Germline V gene lookup returns CDR1 MNHEY and CDR2 SMNVEV (reference sequence). Written as DNA, the CDR3 is TGTGCCAGCAGTTTATCGACTAGGGGTCCCGGGGAGCTGTTTTTT. Translating gives CASSLSTRGPGELFF.

The chain combines TRBV10-3 with TRBJ1-1, with D possibly matching TRBD1 (6 bases). The V gene's germline CDR1 is ENHRY and CDR2 SYGVKD. V lost 0 bases and J 4 bases, leaving 12 bases between the germline ends. CDR3 length equals 15 residues. The CDR3 sequence: CAISESLGAGTEAFF. CDR3 sequence (DNA): TGTGCCATCAGTGAGTCGCTGGGGGCGGGCACTGAAGCTTTCTTT.

This rearrangement joins TRBV27 to TRBJ2-5; 8 positions match TRBD1. There are 13 residues in the CDR3. The V segment lost 6 bases and the J segment 4 bases; nucleotides outside the gene matches: 4. Germline CDR1 reads MNHEY; CDR2 reads SMNVEV (reference sequence). CDR3 sequence: CASSWTGRETQYF. CDR3 nucleotides: TGTGCCAGCAGCTGGACAGGGAGAGAGACCCAGTACTTC.